This TCR beta chain was found in a study of naive and memory T cell subsets. Overall study results and limits: Especially in CD8 cells, naive repertoires contained a few larger clonotypes, possibly CD45RA-re-expressing memory cells.

Germline V gives CDR1 SQVTM, CDR2 ANQGSEA. With V trimmed by 7 bases and J by 8 bases, 12 bases remained unmatched. The CDR3 has 14 residues. Remarks on this clonotype: No antigen is known for it.

Cells stained for CD3, CD4, CD8, CD45RA and CD27 were sorted into four subsets. An equimolar mix of two oligonucleotides served as the beta constant-region primer for TRBC1 and TRBC2. Nested alpha and beta constant-region primers with the SP2 primer drove four PCR rounds on ligated cDNA. MiXCR, run by TCRdb on the UMI-ligation and nested PCR reads, gives a single entry per CDR3 protein. The sample lists approximately 150,000 distinct CDR3 sequences, about 20% occurring once. This sequence was found in a human donor in good health. The J gene is TRBJ2-4, the V gene TRBV29-1; 9 bases agree with TRBD2. Sequenced input: naive CD8+ T cells from blood. The CDR3 reads CSAVGSGRGYIQYF. DNA for the CDR3: TGCAGCGCTGTCGGTAGCGGGAGAGGGTACATTCAGTACTTC.